Shown below are 22 T cell receptor beta chains from a single sample sequenced in a study of blood T cell repertoires in COVID-19. TCRdb's copy holds only in-frame clones and misses some; the assay was immunoSEQ multiplex PCR. The repertoire holds just over 35,000 clones, around nine tenths seen once, with about 2.3% in the top ten. The sequencing sample was made of peripheral blood. Receptor source: a human donor in a cohort sampled during active COVID-19.

This rearrangement joins TRBV28 to TRBJ2-7, with 10 bases aligning to TRBD1. The germline V gene has CDR1 MDHEN and CDR2 SYDVKM. The V gene end was trimmed by 2 bases and the J gene end by 1 base; junction bases not matched to a gene: 2. This CDR3 region has 15 residues. CDR3 region: CASSLRTGGSYEQYF. Written as DNA, the CDR3 is TGTGCCAGCAGTTTAAGGACAGGGGGATCCTACGAGCAGTACTTC.

The chain couples TRBV6-4 to TRBJ2-1, with 12 bases identical to TRBD2. CDR3 size: 15 residues. V lost 3 bases, J lost 6 bases, and 3 bases stayed unmatched. Germline V CDR1 and CDR2: MRHNA, SNTAGT. CDR3 loop: CASSETSGGPNEQFF. CDR3 sequence (DNA): TGTGCCAGCAGTGAGACTAGCGGGGGCCCCAATGAGCAGTTCTTC.

The chain has TRBV6-5 and TRBJ2-7; 8 positions agree with TRBD1. This CDR3 has 15 residues. The J segment lost 3 bases and the V segment lost 5 bases, leaving 9 bases of the junction unmatched. CDR1 and CDR2 (germline): MNHEY, SVGAGI. In DNA, the CDR3 is TGTGCCAGCAGTAAGACCAGGGGGCCTAGCTACGAGCAGTACTTC. It specifies CASSKTRGPSYEQYF.

This clone has only a few counts. The chain uses TRBV5-8 and TRBJ2-3; D may be TRBD1 (5 bases). Germline CDR1 SGHTS, CDR2 YDEGEE. With 3 bases removed from V and 1 base from J, the gap between germline ends came to 6 bases. CDR3 size: 13 residues. The CDR3 reads CASSWGRTDTQYF. The CDR3 DNA is TGTGCCAGCAGCTGGGGCCGCACAGATACGCAGTATTTT.

The rearrangement links TRBV5-1 to TRBJ1-6; D might be TRBD1 (5 bases). V lost 0 bases to trimming and J lost 7 bases, with 11 bases between them. This CDR3 has 15 residues. Germline loops: CDR1 SGHRS, CDR2 YFSETQ. The CDR3 loop reads CASSLEGRANSPLHF. For the CDR3, the DNA is TGCGCCAGCAGCTTGGAGGGCAGGGCAAATTCACCCCTCCACTTT.

V usage is TRBV27 and J usage is TRBJ2-1; D possibly corresponds to TRBD2 (7 bases). CDR3 size: 15 residues. Trimming cost V 7 bases and J 7 bases, with 20 bases left between them. Per the germline V gene, CDR1 is MNHEY and CDR2 is SMNVEV (reference sequence). CDR3 in amino acids: CASTEGRGEWNEQFF. The CDR3 DNA is TGTGCCAGCACCGAGGGGAGGGGGGAATGGAATGAGCAGTTCTTC.

This clone was found a few times. The V call is TRBV27, the J call TRBJ2-3; D is possibly TRBD2 (5 bases). Germline V gene sequence: CDR1 MNHEY, CDR2 SMNVEV (reference sequence). The V end was cut by 5 bases, the J end by 0 bases, with 9 bases between. The CDR3 length is 14 residues. The CDR3 region is CASSTRTSTDTQYF. Written as DNA, the CDR3 is TGTGCCAGCAGTACCCGGACTAGCACAGATACGCAGTATTTT.

This sequence joins TRBV6-2 or TRBV6-3 and TRBJ1-1; tentatively, D is TRBD1 (6 bases). The CDR3 is made up of 15 amino acids. Deletions cut 5 bases from V and 2 bases from J, with 15 bases between. Per the germline V gene, CDR1 is MNHEY and CDR2 is SVGEGT. The CDR3 region has the DNA TGTGCCAGCAGTGCCCTGACCAGGGGAAACACTGAAGCTTTCTTT. The encoded protein is CASSALTRGNTEAFF.

CDR3 in amino acids: CASSLVEGTNTEAFF. The CDR3 coding sequence is TGTGCCAGCAGCTTAGTGGAGGGGACGAACACTGAAGCTTTCTTT. The V call is TRBV7-8, the J call TRBJ1-1; D possibly corresponds to TRBD1 (5 bases). The germline gives CDR1 SGHVS, CDR2 FQNEAQ. Trimming removed 1 base at V and 1 base at J, with 10 bases between. The CDR3 is 15 amino acids.

V usage is TRBV27 and J usage is TRBJ2-5, with TRBD1 identical over 10 bases. With V trimmed by 2 bases and J by 1 base, 4 bases remained unmatched. Germline-derived CDR1 and CDR2 are MNHEY and SMNVEV (reference sequence). This CDR3 has 16 residues. The CDR3 nucleotides read TGTGCCAGCAGTTTAATAGGACAGGGGGGCCAAGAGACCCAGTACTTC. Encoded protein: CASSLIGQGGQETQYF.

The rearrangement joins TRBV6-5 to TRBJ2-7, with TRBD2 matching 7 bases. Germline V lookup: CDR1 MNHEY, CDR2 SVGAGI. This CDR3 has 15 amino acids. With 7 bases clipped from V and 1 base from J, the junction kept 10 bases outside the gene matches. CDR3 residues: CASTQRPGGSYEQYF. In nucleotides, the CDR3 is TGTGCCAGCACCCAACGCCCGGGAGGATCCTACGAGCAGTACTTC.

The chain couples TRBV19 to TRBJ1-4, with 8 positions matching TRBD1. CDR3 length: 15 residues. Germline CDR1 reads LNHDA; CDR2 reads SQIVND (reference sequence). V lost 2 bases and J lost 8; bases outside the gene matches: 7. The CDR3: CASSIIRQGNEKLFF. The CDR3 coding sequence is TGTGCCAGTAGTATAATACGACAGGGGAACGAAAAACTGTTTTTT.

This chain joins TRBV6-5 and TRBJ1-5; no definite D call. V lost 9 bases and J lost 4, with 7 bases in between. The V gene's germline CDR1 is MNHEY and CDR2 SVGAGI. The CDR3 is made up of 11 amino acids. DNA for the CDR3: TGTGCCAGTCCTGTAAATCAGCCCCAGCATTTT. This sequence encodes CASPVNQPQHF.

V gene TRBV19 combines with J gene TRBJ2-5; D might be TRBD2 (6 bases). V was pared by 6 bases and J by 3 bases, with 14 bases between. Germline values: CDR1 LNHDA, CDR2 SQIVND (reference sequence). The CDR3 consists of 14 residues. CDR3 DNA: TGTGCCAGTAGATCCCCCGGGGGTAAAGAGACCCAGTACTTC. Its translation is CASRSPGGKETQYF.

The chain couples TRBV4-1 to TRBJ1-4; D not certain. The V gene lost 4 bases and the J gene lost 5 bases, with 5 bases spanning the gap. CDR3 length: 12 amino acids. CDR1 is MGHRA and CDR2 is YSYEKL in the germline V gene. The DNA for the CDR3 is TGCGCCAGCAGCCGTCTCAATGAAAAACTGTTTTTT. Translated, it gives CASSRLNEKLFF.

The chain employs TRBV7-9 and TRBJ2-7; 7 nucleotides agree with TRBD1. V lost 1 base, J lost 3 bases, and 3 bases stayed unmatched. CDR3 length: 14 amino acids. CDR1 SEHNR and CDR2 FQNEAQ come from the germline V gene (reference sequence). The CDR3, as DNA: TGTGCCAGCAGCTTAGAACAGGGGATCTACGAGCAGTACTTC. It is translated as CASSLEQGIYEQYF.

The chain has TRBV6-1 and TRBJ2-4; weak D call: TRBD1 (6 bases). Deletions cut 4 bases from V and 0 bases from J, with 16 bases between. Germline CDR1 is MNHNS and CDR2 is SASEGT. The CDR3 is made up of 17 amino acids. The CDR3 DNA sequence: TGTGCCAGCAGTGGAGGACAGCTAGATTTAGCCAAAAACATTCAGTACTTC. Translating it yields CASSGGQLDLAKNIQYF.

This sequence joins TRBV21-1 and TRBJ1-2; the table calls TRBD1, which could not be checked here. TRBV21-1 is a pseudogene. This CDR3 is built from 15 residues. The CDR3 is CASTPSKGGGYGYTF. The CDR3 bases are TGTGCCAGCACCCCCTCGAAAGGGGGCGGCTATGGCTACACCTTC.

The chain links TRBV7-9 to TRBJ1-1; D is perhaps TRBD1 (5 bases). Germline CDR1 is SEHNR and CDR2 is FQNEAQ (reference sequence). The CDR3 is made up of 17 amino acids. Trimming took off 5 bases at V and 4 bases at J, with 23 bases between the two ends. DNA of the CDR3: TGTGCCAGCAGCGACCCCGGGGGAGGCCCGGTGAGCACTGAAGCTTTCTTT. It codes for CASSDPGGGPVSTEAFF.

The chain combines TRBV29-1 with TRBJ2-7; tentative D call: TRBD2 (6 bases). Per germline, CDR1 SQVTM and CDR2 ANQGSEA. The CDR3 loop spans 13 amino acids. Trimming stripped 6 bases from V and 3 bases from J, with 15 bases between. The CDR3 reads CSVAWGEGYEQYF. The DNA of the CDR3 is TGCAGCGTCGCGTGGGGGGAAGGCTACGAGCAGTACTTC.

V is TRBV2 and J is TRBJ2-2, with D maybe TRBD2 (6 bases). Germline V lookup: CDR1 SNHLY, CDR2 FYNNEI. This CDR3 spans 13 amino acids. Trimming removed 8 bases at V and 3 bases at J, with 10 bases between. CDR3 in amino acids: CASGTGDTGELFF. In DNA form, the CDR3 reads TGTGCCAGCGGAACGGGGGACACCGGGGAGCTGTTTTTT.

The rearrangement uses TRBV10-3 and TRBJ1-5, with 11 bases fitting TRBD1. Trimming removed 4 bases from V and 2 bases from J; junction bases left unmatched: 1. This CDR3 has 15 amino acids. Germline V gene data show CDR1 as ENHRY and CDR2 as SYGVKD. For the CDR3, the DNA is TGTGCCATCAGTGGGGGACAGGGGGGCAATCAGCCCCAGCATTTT. The encoded protein is CAISGGQGGNQPQHF.